Listed here is a single TCR beta chain. The junction had 5 bases not matched to a gene; V was cut back by 7 bases and J by 8 bases. The CDR3 is made up of 12 amino acids. Per germline, CDR1 SGHTS and CDR2 YDEGEE. This entry comes from a study of beta chain features in type 1 diabetes. As every portion of the isolated RNA was reverse transcribed, the sequencing read expressed TCRB transcripts. Generated by immunoSEQ multiplex PCR, the TCRdb table keeps only in-frame clones and is missing some. The sample consists of around 340,000 clones, 15% to 20% of them appearing once. This sequence joins TRBV5-8 and TRBJ2-7; 11 bases align to TRBD1. The TCR comes from a woman aged 18-30 years in good health. Sequences were obtained from naive CD4+ T cells from blood. Here the CDR3 DNA reads TGTGCCAGCGGGACAGGGGGGGGAAAGCAGTACTTC. This translates into CASGTGGGKQYF.